This T cell receptor (beta chain) emerged from a study of T cells after yellow fever vaccination. Study results and limitations: The study found a weaker secondary response that peaked faster, day 5 versus 15. Abundant clonotypes from the bulk population could contaminate FACS-sorted repertoires.

With respect to this clonotype: Its antigen is unknown.

TCRdb redid the calling of the 5' RACE reads with MiXCR, one entry per CDR3 protein. Of around 550,000 distinct CDR3 sequences detected, 15% to 20% appear once; the ten largest clones hold approximately 14%. Sequences were derived from PBMCs, sampled 15 days after the yellow fever booster vaccination. This TCR derives from a man younger than 45 who received the YFV17D yellow fever vaccine.

As DNA, the CDR3 is TGTGCCAGCAGTTTCGGTGAGCTGAACACTGAAGCTTTCTTT. Its protein is CASSFGELNTEAFF. The J gene is TRBJ1-1, the V gene TRBV12-3 or TRBV12-4; the D is unclear. This CDR3 spans 14 amino acids. V lost 3 bases and J 0 bases, leaving 8 bases between the germline ends.